These 27 T cell receptor beta chains share one sample of origin, sequenced in a study of blood T cell repertoires in COVID-19. TCRdb's copy holds only in-frame clones and misses some; the assay was immunoSEQ multiplex PCR. The table includes 40,000 to 55,000 clones, approximately 89% detected once. The specimen was peripheral blood. The origin of the receptors is a woman aged 80 or older with acute or convalescent COVID-19.

This chain uses TRBV28 with TRBJ2-4, with D unclear. V dropped 1 base and J dropped 0 bases, with 4 bases sitting between them. Germline CDR1 is MDHEN and CDR2 is SYDVKM. This CDR3 comprises 14 residues. CDR3 nucleotide sequence: TGTGCCAGCAGTTTATTACTAGCCAAAAACATTCAGTACTTC. This translates into CASSLLLAKNIQYF. Filled out from reference TRBV28 and TRBJ2-4, the complete variable domain reads DVKVTQSSRYLVKRTGEKVFLECVQDMDHENMFWYRQDPGLGLRLIYFSYDVKMKEKGDIPEGYSVSREKKERFSLILESASTNQTSMYLCASSLLLAKNIQYFGAGTRLSVL.

The chain carries TRBV2 and TRBJ2-1, with TRBD2 identical over 7 bases. CDR1 SNHLY and CDR2 FYNNEI come from the germline V gene. The V segment lost 3 bases and the J segment 2 bases; nucleotides outside the gene matches: 4. CDR3 length: 15 amino acids. CDR3 coding DNA: TGTGCCAGCAGTGATCTGGCGGGGGCCTACAATGAGCAGTTCTTC. This translates into CASSDLAGAYNEQFF.

This clone was recorded once. The genes are TRBV11-2 and TRBJ2-3, with D possibly matching TRBD2 (6 bases). The CDR3 totals 14 residues. Germline CDR1 SGHAT, CDR2 FQNNGV. Trimming stripped 7 bases from V and 2 bases from J, with 13 bases between. The CDR3 loop reads CASTGGVVTDTQYF. DNA of the CDR3: TGTGCCAGCACGGGCGGGGTGGTCACAGATACGCAGTATTTT.

The chain couples TRBV6-5 to TRBJ1-6, with D possibly being TRBD1 (5 bases). CDR1 is MNHEY, CDR2 SVGAGI, per germline. The V and J ends lost 2 bases and 2 bases respectively, with 7 bases between them. The CDR3 is 15 amino acids. The CDR3: CASSYRGTYNSPLHF. In DNA form, the CDR3 reads TGTGCCAGCAGTTACAGGGGAACCTATAATTCACCCCTCCACTTT.

This chain joins TRBV2 and TRBJ1-2, with D perhaps matching TRBD1 (5 bases). V was shortened by 2 bases and J by 7 bases, with 14 bases between the two germline ends. This CDR3 has 14 residues. In germline, CDR1 is SNHLY, CDR2 FYNNEI. The CDR3 reads CASSEIGSGGGYTF. The CDR3 nucleotides are TGTGCCAGCAGTGAAATCGGGAGTGGGGGTGGCTACACCTTC. Using reference TRBV2 and TRBJ1-2 for the parts outside the CDR3, the full variable domain is EPEVTQTPSHQVTQMGQEVILRCVPISNHLYFYWYRQILGQKVEFLVSFYNNEISEKSEIFDDQFSVERPDGSNFTLKIRSTKLEDSAMYFCASSEIGSGGGYTFGSGTRLTVV.

Concerning this clone: The same CDR3 also results from other DNA sequences found in this sample. The chain has TRBV15 and TRBJ2-5; 9 bases are shared with TRBD1. Germline CDR1 LNHNV, CDR2 YYDKDF (reference sequence). Losses at the gene ends were 5 bases for V and 3 bases for J; bases not matched to a gene: 1. The CDR3 contains 13 residues. In nucleotides, the CDR3 is TGTGCCACCAGCCGGGACAGGGAAGAGACCCAGTACTTC. This codes for CATSRDREETQYF. The full variable domain, completed using reference TRBV15 and TRBJ2-5, is DAMVIQNPRYQVTQFGKPVTLSCSQTLNHNVMYWYQQKSSQAPKLLFHYYDKDFNNEADTPDNFQSRRPNTSFCFLDIRSPGLGDTAMYLCATSRDREETQYFGPGTRLLVL.

The chain links TRBV7-6 to TRBJ2-5; 12 bases align to TRBD2. V lost 5 bases to trimming and J lost 5 bases; unmatched junction nucleotides: 3. CDR1 is SGHVS, CDR2 FNYEAQ, per germline. The CDR3 is made up of 14 amino acids. The CDR3 DNA reads as TGTGCCAGCAGCAGACTAGCGGGGGTCGAGACCCAGTACTTC. It is translated as CASSRLAGVETQYF.

In its sample, this clone was seen once. V is TRBV6-5 and J is TRBJ1-2, with D possibly being TRBD1 (6 bases). CDR3 length equals 14 residues. Germline CDR1 is MNHEY and CDR2 is SVGAGI. The V gene lost 3 bases and the J gene lost 4 bases, with 12 bases spanning the gap. The CDR3 sequence: CASSYGGAGYGYTF. The CDR3, as DNA: TGTGCCAGCAGTTATGGGGGCGCAGGCTATGGCTACACCTTC.

The rearrangement joins TRBV5-1 to TRBJ2-2; possible D gene TRBD1, 7 bases. This CDR3 is built from 15 residues. CDR1 SGHRS and CDR2 YFSETQ come from the germline V gene. V was trimmed by 0 bases and J by 6 bases, leaving 12 bases between them. The CDR3 loop is CASSLAQGGAGELFF. The CDR3 DNA reads TGCGCCAGCAGCTTGGCGCAGGGGGGTGCCGGGGAGCTGTTTTTT.

The chain uses TRBV4-1 and TRBJ2-6, with 7 nucleotides matching TRBD1. J was trimmed by 2 bases and V by 5 bases; bases with no gene match: 6. Germline V gives CDR1 MGHRA, CDR2 YSYEKL. The CDR3 totals 16 residues. DNA for the CDR3: TGCGCCAGCAGCTATGAACAGGGGACTGGGGCCAACGTCCTGACTTTC. Translation gives CASSYEQGTGANVLTF.

For the CDR3, the DNA is TGTGCCAGCAGTCACGAAACCCGGAGCGGGGGTTTCCTCGAGCAGTACTTC. Encoded protein: CASSHETRSGGFLEQYF. The chain carries TRBV28 and TRBJ2-7; 8 nucleotides agree with TRBD2. The CDR3 is 17 residues long. CDR1 MDHEN and CDR2 SYDVKM come from the germline V gene. The V and J ends lost 5 bases and 6 bases, in that order; junction bases with no gene match: 18. The variable domain in full, completed from reference TRBV28 and TRBJ2-7, reads DVKVTQSSRYLVKRTGEKVFLECVQDMDHENMFWYRQDPGLGLRLIYFSYDVKMKEKGDIPEGYSVSREKKERFSLILESASTNQTSMYLCASSHETRSGGFLEQYFGPGTRLTVT.

This clone occurred a few times. This sample also contains other DNA sequences that code for the same CDR3. V and J are TRBV6-5 and TRBJ1-1; D unresolved. The CDR3 is 13 residues long. Germline-derived CDR1 and CDR2 are MNHEY and SVGAGI. Trimming shortened V by 0 bases and J by 3 bases, and 5 bases separated the two germline ends. The CDR3 sequence is CASSYSADTEAFF. In nucleotides, the CDR3 is TGTGCCAGCAGTTACTCTGCAGACACTGAAGCTTTCTTT.

The chain joins TRBV11-2 to TRBJ1-6, with a possible D match to TRBD1 (5 bases). V was shortened by 7 bases and J by 12 bases, with 16 bases between the two germline ends. The CDR3 is made up of 13 amino acids. Germline V gene data show CDR1 as SGHAT and CDR2 as FQNNGV. CDR3 nucleotides: TGTGCCAGCACCCAAGGGGTGCAGGGACCCCTCCACTTT. Amino acids: CASTQGVQGPLHF.

The gene calls are TRBV11-3 and TRBJ2-1; maybe TRBD1 (6 bases). The CDR3 has 13 amino acids. CDR1 SGHNT and CDR2 YENEEA come from the germline V gene. V dropped 5 bases and J dropped 8 bases, with 13 bases sitting between them. The CDR3 nucleotides are TGTGCCAGCAGCCGGGACACTTTGGATGAGCAGTTCTTC. Translation: CASSRDTLDEQFF.

V is TRBV2 and J is TRBJ1-2; possible D gene TRBD1, 5 bases. V lost 1 base to trimming and J lost 13 bases, with 7 bases between them. The CDR3 sequence is 10 residues long. The germline gives CDR1 SNHLY, CDR2 FYNNEI. The CDR3 loop reads CASSEETATF. The CDR3 DNA is TGTGCCAGCAGTGAAGAGACAGCCACCTTC.

V usage is TRBV6-6 and J usage is TRBJ1-1; a possible D gene is TRBD1 (6 bases). Germline V gene data show CDR1 as MNHNY and CDR2 as SVGAGI (reference sequence). This CDR3 comprises 12 residues. V lost 2 bases and J 8 bases, leaving 9 bases between the germline ends. The CDR3 region is CASSYADREAFF. The CDR3 DNA reads TGTGCCAGCAGTTACGCGGACAGAGAAGCTTTCTTT.

Here the CDR3 reads CASSQELIGETQYF. CDR3 DNA: TGTGCCAGCAGCCAAGAGTTAATCGGGGAGACCCAGTACTTC. The genes are TRBV3-1 (or the pseudogene TRBV3-2) and TRBJ2-5; D gene ambiguous. Trimming stripped 0 bases from V and 5 bases from J, with 10 bases between. Germline assignment: CDR1 LGHDT and CDR2 YNNKEL (reference sequence). There are 14 residues in the CDR3.

The J gene is TRBJ2-3, the V gene TRBV3-1 (or the pseudogene TRBV3-2); D unresolved. This CDR3 contains 14 residues. Trimming pared 0 bases from V and 1 base from J, leaving 5 bases between. Germline values: CDR1 LGHDT, CDR2 YNNKEL (reference sequence). The CDR3 DNA reads TGTGCCAGCAGCCAAGACGTTCGCACAGATACGCAGTATTTT. Translated, it gives CASSQDVRTDTQYF.

The V call is TRBV5-1, the J call TRBJ1-4; D may be TRBD1 (5 bases). CDR1 is SGHRS, CDR2 YFSETQ, per germline. The CDR3 spans 15 residues. V lost 1 base and J 8 bases, leaving 15 bases between the germline ends. The CDR3 spells CASSLNPQGGEKLFF. DNA of the CDR3: TGCGCCAGCAGCTTGAATCCCCAGGGAGGGGAAAAACTGTTTTTT.

The chain couples TRBV21-1 to TRBJ1-4; the table's D call, TRBD1, was not checked against the DNA. TRBV21-1 is flagged as a pseudogene. CDR3 length equals 14 residues. In DNA form, the CDR3 reads TGTGCCAGCAGCGCCCGAAGGGGTTGTGAAAAACTGTTTTTT. It yields the protein CASSARRGCEKLFF.

The chain uses TRBV18 and TRBJ2-1, with 8 bases that match TRBD1. The CDR3 has 19 amino acids. V lost 3 bases, J lost 2 bases, and 15 bases stayed unmatched. Looked up from germline, CDR1 is KGHSH and CDR2 is LQKENI. The CDR3 nucleotides read TGTGCCAGCTCACCCCTTGTCAGGGGGCCCGCCTTGGCCTACAATGAGCAGTTCTTC. This gives the protein CASSPLVRGPALAYNEQFF.

V gene TRBV7-9 combines with J gene TRBJ2-2, with 13 bases matching TRBD2. Germline-derived CDR1 and CDR2 are SEHNR and FQNEAQ (reference sequence). The CDR3 runs 17 residues. The V gene end was trimmed by 0 bases and the J gene end by 8 bases; junction bases not matched to a gene: 6. CDR3 DNA sequence: TGTGCCAGCAGCTTAGCGGGGACTAGCGGGGCCCCTGGGGAGCTGTTTTTT. Translated, it gives CASSLAGTSGAPGELFF.

The V gene is TRBV5-8, the J gene TRBJ1-5, with no clear D. Germline CDR1 SGHTS, CDR2 YDEGEE. The CDR3 runs 14 residues. Between the trimmed V and J ends, which lost 1 base and 7 bases, there was a span of 12 bases. The DNA for the CDR3 is TGTGCCAGCAGCTTGCGGGAGTTAAGGCAGCCCCAGCATTTT. It encodes CASSLRELRQPQHF.

This chain joins TRBV5-1 and TRBJ2-5, with no clear D. Germline-derived CDR1 and CDR2 are SGHRS and YFSETQ. Trimming took 1 base from V and 5 from J, leaving 15 bases between them. This CDR3 is built from 15 residues. CDR3 coding DNA: TGCGCCAGCAGCTTGAACGACCCCCGGCGGGAGACCCAGTACTTC. This encodes CASSLNDPRRETQYF.

The rearrangement uses TRBV28 and TRBJ1-2; D ambiguous. The CDR3 extends over 15 amino acids. V gave up 5 bases and J gave up 0 bases, with 13 bases separating them. Germline values: CDR1 MDHEN, CDR2 SYDVKM. CDR3 DNA: TGTGCCAGCAGTACCACGCGAACTGCTAACTATGGCTACACCTTC. It translates to CASSTTRTANYGYTF.

The rearrangement links TRBV6-5 to TRBJ2-2, with D perhaps TRBD1 (7 bases). Trimming stripped 6 bases from V and 4 bases from J, with 15 bases between. Germline V gene data show CDR1 as MNHEY and CDR2 as SVGAGI. The CDR3 contains 15 residues. The CDR3 nucleotides read TGTGCCAGCAGGGGCGGGACAGAGGCCACCGGGGAGCTGTTTTTT. Translation gives CASRGGTEATGELFF.

The chain combines TRBV28 with TRBJ2-5, with D perhaps TRBD1 (6 bases). Per the germline V gene, CDR1 is MDHEN and CDR2 is SYDVKM. This CDR3 contains 16 residues. Between the trimmed V and J ends, which lost 2 bases and 5 bases, there was a span of 18 bases. Written as DNA, the CDR3 is TGTGCCAGCAGTTTAAAGGCTTGGGGGCACCTCGAGACCCAGTACTTC. It specifies CASSLKAWGHLETQYF. Drawing the rest from reference TRBV28 and TRBJ2-5, the complete variable domain is DVKVTQSSRYLVKRTGEKVFLECVQDMDHENMFWYRQDPGLGLRLIYFSYDVKMKEKGDIPEGYSVSREKKERFSLILESASTNQTSMYLCASSLKAWGHLETQYFGPGTRLLVL.